Only a few counts were recorded for the clone carrying this TCR beta chain. What it binds is unknown. This record comes from a study of T cell repertoires in cytomegalovirus infection. Broader study findings: HLA-C-restricted CMV-specific TCR beta clonotypes were dominant in the ex vivo response. Summed frequency of public TCR beta families distinguished CMV carriers with the relevant HLA.

Trimming cost V 0 bases and J 1 base, with 12 bases left between them. CDR1 is DFQATT, CDR2 SNEGSKA, per germline (reference sequence). The CDR3 is 15 amino acids. TCRdb redid the calling of the reads with MiXCR, one entry per CDR3 protein. The sample lists approximately 500,000 distinct CDR3 sequences; approximately 15% were seen once. Sequences were obtained from CD8+ T cells from PBMCs. The chain has TRBV20-1 and TRBJ2-5; D remains unclear. This clonotype was obtained from a human donor in good health (CMV status not recorded). Some clones in this sample may be carry-over from other donors' samples. The CDR3, as DNA: TGCAGTGCTAGAGATCGAAAGCGTACCCAAGAGACCCAGTACTTC. Protein: CSARDRKRTQETQYF.